The 9 T cell receptor beta chains below were found in one sample sequenced in a study of blood T cell repertoires in COVID-19. Data came from immunoSEQ multiplex PCR; TCRdb stores just in-frame clones and leaves some out. The table includes some 150,000 clones, roughly 80% detected once. Sequencing was performed on peripheral blood. The receptors shown here come from a woman older than 75 in a cohort sampled during active or convalescent COVID-19.

The genes are TRBV6-2 or TRBV6-3 and TRBJ2-7; TRBD2 matches 9 bases. J was trimmed by 4 bases and V by 2 bases; bases with no gene match: 12. The CDR3 contains 17 residues. From germline, CDR1 is MNHEY and CDR2 SVGEGT. This chain's CDR3 is CASSYGAATSGLYEQYV. CDR3 coding DNA: TGTGCCAGCAGTTACGGCGCCGCGACTAGCGGTTTGTACGAGCAGTACGTC.

The chain joins TRBV4-1 to TRBJ1-2; D perhaps matches TRBD1 (6 bases). Trimming stripped 4 bases from V and 7 bases from J, with 19 bases between. CDR3 length equals 15 residues. Germline lookup yields CDR1 MGHRA and CDR2 YSYEKL. CDR3 amino acids: CASSPLGGGAAGYTF. CDR3 nucleotides: TGCGCCAGCAGCCCCCTAGGGGGGGGCGCGGCTGGCTACACCTTC.

The chain is built from TRBV28 and TRBJ2-3; D may be TRBD1 (6 bases). The V end lost 6 bases, the J end lost 6 bases, and 13 bases lay between the germline ends. This CDR3 comprises 13 residues. Germline V gene sequence: CDR1 MDHEN, CDR2 SYDVKM. The CDR3 spells CASRTGLADTQYF. As DNA, the CDR3 is TGTGCCAGCAGGACAGGTCTCGCGGATACGCAGTATTTT.

The rearrangement uses TRBV15 and TRBJ1-5; 8 positions agree with TRBD1. CDR1 LNHNV and CDR2 YYDKDF come from the germline V gene (reference sequence). V was clipped by 0 bases and J by 2 bases; unmatched bases: 6. The CDR3 sequence is 17 residues long. CDR3 coding DNA: TGTGCCACCAGCAGAGATTGCGGGACAGGAGGCAATCAGCCCCAGCATTTT. Protein sequence: CATSRDCGTGGNQPQHF. The variable domain in full, completed from reference TRBV15 and TRBJ1-5, reads DAMVIQNPRYQVTQFGKPVTLSCSQTLNHNVMYWYQQKSSQAPKLLFHYYDKDFNNEADTPDNFQSRRPNTSFCFLDIRSPGLGDTAMYLCATSRDCGTGGNQPQHFGDGTRLSIL.

V usage is TRBV5-1 and J usage is TRBJ1-2, with TRBD1 identical over 7 bases. Per the germline V gene, CDR1 is SGHRS and CDR2 is YFSETQ. V dropped 4 bases and J dropped 7; count of bases not matched to a gene: 13. CDR3 length: 15 amino acids. The CDR3 here is CASSPSWQGDSGYTF. CDR3 nucleotide sequence: TGCGCCAGCAGCCCCAGCTGGCAGGGGGATTCTGGCTACACCTTC.

The J gene is TRBJ1-3, the V gene TRBV19; maybe TRBD1 (5 bases). The CDR3 is 15 amino acids. Germline V lookup: CDR1 LNHDA, CDR2 SQIVND (reference sequence). Trimming cost V 6 bases and J 0 bases, with 12 bases left between them. In nucleotides, the CDR3 is TGTGCCAGTAGGTTGATGGACAACTCTGGAAACACCATATATTTT. Translation gives CASRLMDNSGNTIYF.

The chain uses TRBV6-6 and TRBJ1-1, with a tentative D call TRBD1 (6 bases). V dropped 5 bases and J dropped 10 bases, with 14 bases sitting between them. This CDR3 has 12 residues. Germline values: CDR1 MNHNY, CDR2 SVGAGI (reference sequence). The chain's CDR3 is CASSSAGAGAFF. The CDR3 region has the DNA TGTGCCAGCAGTAGTGCAGGGGCTGGAGCTTTCTTT.

The chain combines TRBV5-6 with TRBJ1-2; perhaps TRBD1 as D (5 bases). V was trimmed by 1 base and J by 0 bases, leaving 13 bases between them. This CDR3 comprises 16 residues. Germline values: CDR1 SGHDT, CDR2 YYEEEE. CDR3 DNA: TGTGCCAGCAGCTTGTGGCGGACGACAGCTAACTATGGCTACACCTTC. Translating gives CASSLWRTTANYGYTF. Full variable domain (outside the CDR3, taken from reference TRBV5-6 and TRBJ1-2): DAGVTQSPTHLIKTRGQQVTLRCSPKSGHDTVSWYQQALGQGPQFIFQYYEEEERQRGNFPDRFSGHQFPNYSSELNVNALLLGDSALYLCASSLWRTTANYGYTFGSGTRLTVV.

The V and J genes are TRBV2 and TRBJ2-3; the D is unclear. There are 14 residues in the CDR3. V was pared by 5 bases and J by 0 bases, with 9 bases between. From germline, CDR1 is SNHLY and CDR2 FYNNEI. The CDR3, as DNA: TGTGCCAGCAGTCGTAAGCCTAGCACAGATACGCAGTATTTT. Translation gives CASSRKPSTDTQYF.